Presented here are 16 T cell receptor beta chains from one specimen sequenced in a study of T-cell memory formation after mild COVID-19. TCRdb redid the calling of the 5' RACE reads with MiXCR, one entry per CDR3 protein. The sample carries roughly 300,000 distinct CDR3 sequences, less than 9.5% recorded once. Material: PBMCs or a T cell subset sorted from them (not recorded which). These receptors were obtained from a man younger than 30 who had mild COVID-19 (a few samples of this study predate the infection). Cell type and time point are not known.

This clonotype has only a few counts. This sequence joins TRBV20-1 and TRBJ1-2, with D possibly matching TRBD1 (5 bases). Germline lookup yields CDR1 DFQATT and CDR2 SNEGSKA (reference sequence). The germline V and J ends were trimmed by 3 bases and 3 bases, with 14 bases remaining between them. The CDR3 totals 14 residues. In DNA, the CDR3 is TGCAGTGCTAGGGGGGACTCCTGGCACTATGGCTACACCTTC. Its translation is CSARGDSWHYGYTF.

A word on this clonotype: This could be a read error, since a much larger clone is one nucleotide away. The chain is built from TRBV6-1 and TRBJ2-5; no definite D call. This CDR3 region has 11 residues. Germline-derived CDR1 and CDR2 are MNHNS and SASEGT. V lost 6 bases and J lost 2, with 4 bases in between. In DNA, the CDR3 is TGTGCCAGCAGGTATCAAGAGACCCAGTACTTC. Translating it yields CASRYQETQYF.

The chain is built from TRBV25-1 and TRBJ2-2, with D possibly TRBD1 on 6 matching bases. The V end lost 3 bases, the J end lost 7 bases, and 24 bases lay between the germline ends. CDR1 and CDR2 (germline): MGHDK, SYGVNS. The CDR3 spans 18 residues. In DNA form, the CDR3 reads TGTGCCAGCAGTGATCACAGGGAAATGGGTTGGAATGTCGGGGAGCTGTTTTTT. It specifies CASSDHREMGWNVGELFF.

Here the CDR3 DNA reads TGTGCCAGCTCCAAAGGCGAGGGGGCGCCTGGCTACACCTTC. Translating it yields CASSKGEGAPGYTF. The rearrangement links TRBV6-5 to TRBJ1-2; 7 bases agree with TRBD1. The CDR3 extends over 14 amino acids. CDR1 MNHEY and CDR2 SVGAGI come from the germline V gene. V trimming: 8 bases; J trimming: 7 bases; junction bases outside the gene matches: 13.

The gene calls are TRBV5-1 and TRBJ1-4; D gene uncertain. The germline V gene encodes CDR1 SGHRS and CDR2 YFSETQ. The V gene lost 4 bases and the J gene lost 7 bases, with 17 bases spanning the gap. This CDR3 is 15 amino acids long. The CDR3: CASSLRRGGLEKLFF. DNA for the CDR3: TGCGCCAGCAGCCTCAGACGGGGAGGGCTTGAAAAACTGTTTTTT.

This clonotype has more than one count but fewer than ten. The CDR3 loop reads CASSQRGEVKAFF. CDR3 nucleotides: TGCGCCAGCAGCCAAAGAGGGGAGGTGAAAGCTTTCTTT. This chain joins TRBV4-1 and TRBJ1-1; TRBD1 is a possible D gene (5 bases). Germline CDR1 MGHRA, CDR2 YSYEKL. This CDR3 is built from 13 residues. V lost 2 bases to trimming and J lost 9 bases, with 13 bases between them.

Ten or more counts support this clonotype. The chain is built from TRBV5-1 and TRBJ2-7, with TRBD2 matching 7 bases. Germline V lookup: CDR1 SGHRS, CDR2 YFSETQ. V lost 6 bases, J lost 7 bases, and 7 bases stayed unmatched. This CDR3 contains 12 residues. CDR3 DNA: TGCGCCAGCAAAGGGGAGGGTGTAGAGCAGTACTTC. Amino acid sequence: CASKGEGVEQYF.

V usage is TRBV7-2 and J usage is TRBJ1-2; the D is unclear. The CDR3 is made up of 13 amino acids. V was clipped by 0 bases and J by 6 bases, with 8 bases between them. Germline V gene data show CDR1 as SGHTA and CDR2 as FQGNSA. The CDR3 coding sequence is TGTGCCAGCAGCTTAGCCGAGACCCATGGCTACACCTTC. Translated, it gives CASSLAETHGYTF.

This chain links TRBV18 with TRBJ2-1, with D possibly being TRBD1 or TRBD2 (6 bases each). CDR3 length: 16 residues. V lost 5 bases, J lost 3 bases, and 17 bases lay in between. Germline CDR1 and CDR2: KGHSH and LQKENI. CDR3 sequence reads: CASSADQGRLYNEQFF. Written as DNA, the CDR3 is TGTGCCAGCTCAGCTGACCAGGGGAGGCTCTACAATGAGCAGTTCTTC.

The chain is built from TRBV7-2 and TRBJ2-7; the match to TRBD1 covers 9 bases. Germline CDR1 is SGHTA and CDR2 is FQGNSA. CDR3 length equals 14 residues. With V trimmed by 1 base and J by 3 bases, 1 base remained unmatched. CDR3 bases: TGTGCCAGCAGCTTAGAGGGACAGGGCTACGAGCAGTACTTC. It translates to CASSLEGQGYEQYF.

Only a few counts were recorded for this clonotype. V gene TRBV5-1 combines with J gene TRBJ2-7; 8 bases map to TRBD1. V shed 0 bases, J shed 3 bases, and the junction held 11 bases outside the gene matches. This CDR3 contains 17 residues. From germline, CDR1 is SGHRS and CDR2 YFSETQ. For the CDR3, the DNA is TGCGCCAGCAGCTTGGGTGGCGGGACAGGAGGGATCTACGAGCAGTACTTC. Translated, it gives CASSLGGGTGGIYEQYF.

This chain connects TRBV19 to TRBJ1-1, with D unclear. V gave up 10 bases and J gave up 6 bases, with 18 bases separating them. This CDR3 has 13 residues. The V gene's germline CDR1 is LNHDA and CDR2 SQIVND (reference sequence). CDR3 bases: TGTGCCACTAGGAACAGATTCAACGCTGAAGCTTTCTTT. Encoded protein: CATRNRFNAEAFF.

V gene TRBV20-1 combines with J gene TRBJ1-1; D is perhaps TRBD1 (5 bases). V dropped 5 bases and J dropped 7 bases, with 11 bases sitting between them. This CDR3 has 11 amino acids. Germline-derived CDR1 and CDR2 are DFQATT and SNEGSKA (reference sequence). Here the CDR3 DNA reads TGCAGTGCTCGAACCGACAGTGAAGCTTTCTTT. Its translation: CSARTDSEAFF.

This clonotype came up a few times. This rearrangement joins TRBV5-1 to TRBJ1-1; D remains ambiguous. The CDR3 has 13 residues. Germline lookup yields CDR1 SGHRS and CDR2 YFSETQ. Between the trimmed V and J ends, which lost 4 bases and 6 bases, there was a span of 13 bases. CDR3 in amino acids: CASSGDSGAEAFF. In DNA, the CDR3 is TGCGCCAGCAGCGGGGATTCGGGCGCTGAAGCTTTCTTT.

The chain employs TRBV24-1 and TRBJ2-1, with 8 bases aligning to TRBD2. The CDR3 is 15 residues long. Germline CDR1 and CDR2: KGHDR and SFDVKD. V was pared by 3 bases and J by 9 bases, with 9 bases of the junction left unmatched. The CDR3 reads CATSDVGTRSGEQFF. The CDR3 DNA is TGTGCCACCAGTGATGTCGGGACTAGAAGTGGTGAGCAGTTCTTC.

The J gene is TRBJ1-1, the V gene TRBV5-5; 7 nucleotides match TRBD1. The V and J ends lost 4 bases and 4 bases, in that order; junction bases with no gene match: 4. The CDR3 contains 13 residues. Germline V gives CDR1 SGHKS, CDR2 YYEKEE (reference sequence). The chain's CDR3 is CASSLWTGTEAFF. DNA of the CDR3: TGTGCCAGCAGCCTTTGGACAGGCACTGAAGCTTTCTTT.